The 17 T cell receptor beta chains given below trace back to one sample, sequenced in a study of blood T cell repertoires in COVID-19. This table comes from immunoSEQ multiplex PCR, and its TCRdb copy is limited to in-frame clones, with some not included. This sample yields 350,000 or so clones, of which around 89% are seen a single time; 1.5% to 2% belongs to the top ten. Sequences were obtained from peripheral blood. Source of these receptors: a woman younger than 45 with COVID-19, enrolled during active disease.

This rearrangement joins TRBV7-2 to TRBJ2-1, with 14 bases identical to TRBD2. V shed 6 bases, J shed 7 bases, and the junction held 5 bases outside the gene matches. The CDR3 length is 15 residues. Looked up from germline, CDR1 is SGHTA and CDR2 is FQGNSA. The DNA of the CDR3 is TGTGCCAGCAGACCGACTAGCGGGGGGGTGAATGAGCAGTTCTTC. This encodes CASRPTSGGVNEQFF.

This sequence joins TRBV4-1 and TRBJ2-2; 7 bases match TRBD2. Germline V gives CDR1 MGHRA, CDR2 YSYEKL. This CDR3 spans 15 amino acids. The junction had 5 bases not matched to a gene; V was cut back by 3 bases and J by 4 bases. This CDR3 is CASSQRGRGTGELFF. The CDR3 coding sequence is TGCGCCAGCAGCCAGCGGGGGAGAGGCACCGGGGAGCTGTTTTTT.

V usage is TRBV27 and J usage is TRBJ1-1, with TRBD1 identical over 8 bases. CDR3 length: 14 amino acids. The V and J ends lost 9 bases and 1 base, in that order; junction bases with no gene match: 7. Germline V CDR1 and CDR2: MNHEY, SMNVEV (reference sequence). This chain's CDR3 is CASQGAFKNTEAFF. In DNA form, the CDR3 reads TGTGCCAGTCAGGGGGCTTTTAAGAACACTGAAGCTTTCTTT.

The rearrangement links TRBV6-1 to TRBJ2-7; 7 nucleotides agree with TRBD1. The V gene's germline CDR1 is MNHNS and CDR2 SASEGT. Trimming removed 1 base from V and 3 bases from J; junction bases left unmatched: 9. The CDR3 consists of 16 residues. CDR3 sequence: CASSEGWAGGIYEQYV. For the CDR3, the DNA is TGTGCCAGCAGTGAAGGTTGGGCAGGGGGAATCTACGAGCAGTACGTC.

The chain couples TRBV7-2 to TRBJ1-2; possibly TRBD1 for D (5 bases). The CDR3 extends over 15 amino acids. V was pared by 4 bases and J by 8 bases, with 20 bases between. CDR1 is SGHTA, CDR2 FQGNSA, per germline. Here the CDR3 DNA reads TGTGCCAGCAGCTCGCCGGGGGGTCTGGAATGGGGCTACACCTTC. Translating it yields CASSSPGGLEWGYTF.

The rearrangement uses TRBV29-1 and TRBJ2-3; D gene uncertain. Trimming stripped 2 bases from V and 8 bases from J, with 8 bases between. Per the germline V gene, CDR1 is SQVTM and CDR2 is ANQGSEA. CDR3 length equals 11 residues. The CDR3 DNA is TGCAGCGTTGAATCCGGCGGTACGCAGTATTTT. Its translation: CSVESGGTQYF.

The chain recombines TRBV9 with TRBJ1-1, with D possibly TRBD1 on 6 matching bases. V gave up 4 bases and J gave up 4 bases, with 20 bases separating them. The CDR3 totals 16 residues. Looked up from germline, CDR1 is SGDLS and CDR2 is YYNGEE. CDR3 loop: CASSPRLLTGSTEAFF. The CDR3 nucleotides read TGTGCCAGCAGCCCCCGACTGCTAACAGGGAGCACTGAAGCTTTCTTT. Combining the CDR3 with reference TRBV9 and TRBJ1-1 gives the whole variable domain DSGVTQTPKHLITATGQRVTLRCSPRSGDLSVYWYQQSLDQGLQFLIQYYNGEERAKGNILERFSAQQFPDLHSELNLSSLELGDSALYFCASSPRLLTGSTEAFFGQGTRLTVV.

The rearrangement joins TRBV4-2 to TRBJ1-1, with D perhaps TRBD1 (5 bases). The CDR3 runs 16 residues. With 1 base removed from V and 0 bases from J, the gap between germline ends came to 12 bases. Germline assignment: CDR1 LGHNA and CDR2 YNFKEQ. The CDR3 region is CASSQGTGTLNTEAFF. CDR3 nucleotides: TGTGCCAGCAGCCAAGGCACAGGTACTTTGAACACTGAAGCTTTCTTT.

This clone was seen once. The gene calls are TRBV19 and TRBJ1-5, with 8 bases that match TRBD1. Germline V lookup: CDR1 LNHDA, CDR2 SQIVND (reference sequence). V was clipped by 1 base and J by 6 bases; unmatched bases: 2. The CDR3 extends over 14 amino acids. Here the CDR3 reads CASSIAGGRQPQHF. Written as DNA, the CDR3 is TGTGCCAGTAGTATAGCAGGGGGCCGTCAGCCCCAGCATTTT. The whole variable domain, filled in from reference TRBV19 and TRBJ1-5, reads DGGITQSPKYLFRKEGQNVTLSCEQNLNHDAMYWYRQDPGQGLRLIYYSQIVNDFQKGDIAEGYSVSREKKESFPLTVTSAQKNPTAFYLCASSIAGGRQPQHFGDGTRLSIL.

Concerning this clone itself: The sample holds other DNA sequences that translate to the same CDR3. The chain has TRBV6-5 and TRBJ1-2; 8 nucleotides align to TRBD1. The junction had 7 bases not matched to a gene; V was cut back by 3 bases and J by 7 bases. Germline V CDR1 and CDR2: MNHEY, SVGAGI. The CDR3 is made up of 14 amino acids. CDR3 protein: CASSYTGQGSGYTF. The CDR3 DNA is TGTGCCAGCAGTTATACCGGACAGGGAAGTGGCTACACCTTC.

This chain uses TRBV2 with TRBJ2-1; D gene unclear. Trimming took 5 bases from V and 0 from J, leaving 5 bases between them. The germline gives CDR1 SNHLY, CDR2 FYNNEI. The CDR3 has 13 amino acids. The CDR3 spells CASSPGSYNEQFF. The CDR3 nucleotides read TGTGCCAGCAGTCCCGGCTCCTACAATGAGCAGTTCTTC. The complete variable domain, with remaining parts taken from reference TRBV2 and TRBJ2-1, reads EPEVTQTPSHQVTQMGQEVILRCVPISNHLYFYWYRQILGQKVEFLVSFYNNEISEKSEIFDDQFSVERPDGSNFTLKIRSTKLEDSAMYFCASSPGSYNEQFFGPGTRLTVL.

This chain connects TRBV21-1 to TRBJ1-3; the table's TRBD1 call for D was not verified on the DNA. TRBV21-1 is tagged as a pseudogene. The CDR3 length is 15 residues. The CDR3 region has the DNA TGTGCCAGCAGACACAGGGGGCTACGGGGAAACACCATATATTTT. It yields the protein CASRHRGLRGNTIYF.

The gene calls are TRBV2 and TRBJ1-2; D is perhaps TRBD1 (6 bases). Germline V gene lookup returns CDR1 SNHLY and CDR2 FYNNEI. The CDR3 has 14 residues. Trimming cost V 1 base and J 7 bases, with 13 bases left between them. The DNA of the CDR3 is TGTGCCAGCAGTGAAGGGGTGGGGGCGCCTGGCTACACCTTC. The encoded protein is CASSEGVGAPGYTF.

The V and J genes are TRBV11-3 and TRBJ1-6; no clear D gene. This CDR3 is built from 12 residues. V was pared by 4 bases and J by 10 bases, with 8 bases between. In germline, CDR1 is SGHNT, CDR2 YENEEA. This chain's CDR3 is CASSSRSSPLHF. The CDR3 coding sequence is TGTGCCAGCAGCTCCAGATCCTCACCCCTCCACTTT. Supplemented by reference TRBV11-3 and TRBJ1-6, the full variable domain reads EAGVVQSPRYKIIEKKQPVAFWCNPISGHNTLYWYLQNLGQGPELLIRYENEEAVDDSQLPKDRFSAERLKGVDSTLKIQPAELGDSAVYLCASSSRSSPLHFGNGTRLTVT.

The CDR3 DNA follows: TGTGCCAGCAGTAGAACTAGCGGGGGGGCGGCAGATACGCAGTATTTT. The encoded protein is CASSRTSGGAADTQYF. This chain links TRBV7-2 with TRBJ2-3, with 13 bases identical to TRBD2. The CDR3 spans 16 residues. Per the germline V gene, CDR1 is SGHTA and CDR2 is FQGNSA. The ends lost 6 bases at V and 4 bases at J; junction bases unmatched: 7. Drawing the rest from reference TRBV7-2 and TRBJ2-3, the complete variable domain is GAGVSQSPSNKVTEKGKDVELRCDPISGHTALYWYRQSLGQGLEFLIYFQGNSAPDKSGLPSDRFSAERTGGSVSTLTIQRTQQEDSAVYLCASSRTSGGAADTQYFGPGTRLTVL.

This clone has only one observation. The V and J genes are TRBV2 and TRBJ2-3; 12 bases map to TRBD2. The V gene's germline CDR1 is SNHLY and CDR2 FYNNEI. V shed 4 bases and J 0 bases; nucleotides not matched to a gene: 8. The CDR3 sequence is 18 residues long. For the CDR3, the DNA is TGTGCCAGCAGTGGGCCTACTAGCGGGGGGCGAAGCACAGATACGCAGTATTTT. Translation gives CASSGPTSGGRSTDTQYF.

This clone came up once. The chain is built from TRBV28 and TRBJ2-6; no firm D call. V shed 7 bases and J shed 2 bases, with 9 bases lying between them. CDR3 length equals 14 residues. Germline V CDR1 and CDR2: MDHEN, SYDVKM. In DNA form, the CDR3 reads TGTGCCAGCACCCCGCGTGCTGGGGCCAACGTCCTGACTTTC. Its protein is CASTPRAGANVLTF.